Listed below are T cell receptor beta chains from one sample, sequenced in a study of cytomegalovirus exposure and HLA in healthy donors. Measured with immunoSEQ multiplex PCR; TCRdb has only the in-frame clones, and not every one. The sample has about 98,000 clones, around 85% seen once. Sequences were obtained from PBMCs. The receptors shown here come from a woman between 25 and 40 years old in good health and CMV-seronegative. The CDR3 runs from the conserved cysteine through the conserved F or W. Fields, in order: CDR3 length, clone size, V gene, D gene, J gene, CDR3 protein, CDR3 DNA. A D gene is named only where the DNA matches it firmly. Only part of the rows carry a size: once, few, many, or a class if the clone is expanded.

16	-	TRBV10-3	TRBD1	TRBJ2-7	CAISESSRTGGSEQYF	TGTGCCATCAGTGAGTCGTCGCGGACAGGGGGTAGCGAGCAGTACTTC
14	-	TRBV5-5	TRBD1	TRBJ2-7	CASSTPGQAPEQYF	TGTGCCAGCAGCACACCGGGACAGGCCCCCGAGCAGTACTTC
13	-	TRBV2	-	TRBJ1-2	CASPRGSPYGYTF	TGTGCCAGTCCTCGGGGATCCCCCTATGGCTACACCTTC
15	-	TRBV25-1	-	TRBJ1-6	CASSDYYVHGSPLHF	TGTGCCAGCAGTGATTACTATGTCCACGGCTCACCCCTCCACTTT
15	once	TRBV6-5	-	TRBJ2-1	CASSYLRAGYNEQFF	TGTGCCAGCAGTTACTTAAGGGCGGGGTACAATGAGCAGTTCTTC
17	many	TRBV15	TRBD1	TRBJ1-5	CATSRDKGDRLNQPQHF	TGTGCCACCAGCAGAGATAAGGGGGACAGACTAAATCAGCCCCAGCATTTT
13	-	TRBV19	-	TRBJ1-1	CASGENRNTEAFF	TGTGCCAGTGGGGAGAACAGGAACACTGAAGCTTTCTTT
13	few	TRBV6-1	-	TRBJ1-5	CASRETVDQPQHF	TGTGCCAGCAGGGAGACAGTGGATCAGCCCCAGCATTTT
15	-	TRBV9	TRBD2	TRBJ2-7	CASSPRAGLATEQYF	TGTGCCAGCAGCCCCCGAGCCGGACTAGCGACTGAGCAGTACTTC
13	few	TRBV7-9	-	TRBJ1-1	CASSLEVRIEAFF	TGTGCCAGCAGCTTAGAGGTGAGGATAGAAGCTTTCTTT
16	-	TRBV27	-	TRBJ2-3	CASTLSGITSTDTQYF	TGTGCCAGCACCCTTAGCGGAATTACTAGCACAGATACGCAGTATTTT
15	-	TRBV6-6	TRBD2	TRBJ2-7	CASSPTSGATYEQYF	TGTGCCAGCAGTCCCACTAGCGGGGCTACCTACGAGCAGTACTTC
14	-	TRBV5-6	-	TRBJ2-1	CASSGEVRVGEQFF	TGTGCCAGCAGCGGCGAGGTTAGAGTCGGTGAGCAGTTCTTC
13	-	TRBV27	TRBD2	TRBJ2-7	CASSPGGAYEQYF	TGTGCCAGCAGCCCGGGGGGGGCCTACGAGCAGTACTTC
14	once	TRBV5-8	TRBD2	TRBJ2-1	CASRRRAGGDEQFF	TGTGCCAGCAGGAGAAGAGCGGGAGGGGATGAGCAGTTCTTC
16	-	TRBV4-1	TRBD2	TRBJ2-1	CASSQGLAGGPHEQFF	TGCGCCAGCAGCCAAGGGCTAGCGGGAGGGCCCCATGAGCAGTTCTTC
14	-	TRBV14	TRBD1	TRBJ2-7	CASSQSGTGYEQYF	TGTGCCAGCAGCCAGTCCGGGACAGGGTACGAGCAGTACTTC
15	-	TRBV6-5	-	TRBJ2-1	CASSSIPTGLNEQFF	TGTGCCAGCAGTTCAATCCCGACGGGTCTCAATGAGCAGTTCTTC
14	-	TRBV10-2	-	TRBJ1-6	CASSEVGGDSPLHF	TGCGCCAGCAGTGAAGTGGGGGGTGATTCACCCCTCCACTTT
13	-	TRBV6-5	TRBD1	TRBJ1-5	CASRGDSHQPQHF	TGTGCCAGTCGTGGGGACAGTCATCAGCCCCAGCATTTT
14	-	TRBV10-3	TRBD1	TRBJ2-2	CAIRGQGATGELFF	TGTGCCATCAGGGGACAGGGAGCCACCGGGGAGCTGTTTTTT
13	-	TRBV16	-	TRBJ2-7	CASSQSTGNEQYF	TGTGCCAGCAGCCAATCAACAGGGAACGAGCAGTACTTC
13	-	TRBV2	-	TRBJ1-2	CASSRGGLYGYTF	TGTGCCAGCAGTAGGGGGGGGCTCTATGGCTACACCTTC
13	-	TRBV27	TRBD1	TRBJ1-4	CASKGQGREKLFF	TGTGCCAGCAAGGGACAGGGCCGAGAAAAACTGTTTTTT
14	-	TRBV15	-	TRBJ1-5	CATSSDTGYQPQHF	TGTGCCACCAGCAGCGATACAGGGTACCAGCCCCAGCATTTT
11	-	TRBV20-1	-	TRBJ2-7	CSARITYEQYF	TGCAGTGCTAGAATAACCTACGAGCAGTACTTC
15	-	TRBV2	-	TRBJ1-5	CASSVRGSVNQPQHF	TGTGCCAGCAGTGTGCGGGGGAGTGTCAATCAGCCCCAGCATTTT
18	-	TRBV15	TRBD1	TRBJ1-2	CATSNPGTGTALNGGYTF	TGTGCCACCAGCAATCCGGGGACAGGGACGGCCCTTAACGGTGGCTACACCTTC
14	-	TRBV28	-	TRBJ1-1	CASSATLVNTEAFF	TGTGCCAGCAGTGCCACATTGGTGAACACTGAAGCTTTCTTT
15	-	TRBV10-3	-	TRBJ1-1	CAISSLPGMNTEAFF	TGTGCCATCAGTTCTCTCCCAGGGATGAACACTGAAGCTTTCTTT
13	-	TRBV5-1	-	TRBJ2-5	CASTSGAQETQYF	TGCGCCAGCACTTCAGGGGCCCAAGAGACCCAGTACTTC
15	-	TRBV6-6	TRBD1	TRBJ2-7	CASSYSGGRPYEQYF	TGTGCCAGCAGTTACTCAGGGGGCAGGCCCTACGAGCAGTACTTC
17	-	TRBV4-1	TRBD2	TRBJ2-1	CASSQAMGLAPQGEQFF	TGCGCCAGCAGCCAAGCCATGGGACTAGCGCCCCAAGGGGAGCAGTTCTTC
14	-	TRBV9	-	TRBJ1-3	CASSVDSSGNTIYF	TGTGCCAGCAGCGTAGACAGCTCTGGAAACACCATATATTTT
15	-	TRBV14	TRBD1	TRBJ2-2	CASSQITGGTGELFF	TGTGCCAGCAGCCAAATTACAGGGGGCACCGGGGAGCTGTTTTTT
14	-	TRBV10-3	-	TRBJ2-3	CAISESTGTDTQYF	TGTGCCATCAGTGAGTCTACAGGTACAGATACGCAGTATTTT
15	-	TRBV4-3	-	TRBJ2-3	CASSQVGGGTDTQYF	TGCGCCAGCAGCCAAGTCGGCGGGGGCACAGATACGCAGTATTTT
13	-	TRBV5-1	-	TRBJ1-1	CASSSGPNTEAFF	TGCGCCAGCAGTTCCGGTCCGAACACTGAAGCTTTCTTT
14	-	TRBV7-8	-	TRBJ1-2	CASSLVPDSYGYTF	TGTGCCAGCAGCTTAGTCCCCGACAGCTATGGCTACACCTTC
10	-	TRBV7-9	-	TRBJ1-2	CASSGDGYTF	TGTGCCAGCAGCGGAGATGGCTACACCTTC
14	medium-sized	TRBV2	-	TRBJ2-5	CASSARPPQETQYF	TGTGCCAGCAGTGCCAGGCCACCTCAAGAGACCCAGTACTTC
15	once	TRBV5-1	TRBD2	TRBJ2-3	CASSSGLAVTDTQYF	TGCGCCAGCAGCTCAGGACTAGCGGTGACAGATACGCAGTATTTT
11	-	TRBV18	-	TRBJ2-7	CASSPAYEQYF	TGTGCCAGCTCACCCGCCTACGAGCAGTACTTC
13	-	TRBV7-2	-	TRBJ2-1	CASSSAGGNEQFF	TGTGCCAGCAGCTCTGCTGGGGGGAATGAGCAGTTCTTC
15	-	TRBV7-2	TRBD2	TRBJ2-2	CASSLGLAGVGELFF	TGTGCCAGCAGCTTGGGACTAGCCGGGGTGGGGGAGCTGTTTTTT
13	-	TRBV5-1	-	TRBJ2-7	CASSPEVNYEQYF	TGCGCCAGCAGCCCGGAGGTGAACTACGAGCAGTACTTC
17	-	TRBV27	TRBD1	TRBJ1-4	CASRPADSGTGNEKLFF	TGTGCCAGCAGGCCGGCCGACTCCGGGACAGGGAACGAAAAACTGTTTTTT
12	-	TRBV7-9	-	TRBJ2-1	CASSLAGHEQFF	TGTGCCAGCAGCTTAGCGGGCCATGAGCAGTTCTTC
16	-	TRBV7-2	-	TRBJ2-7	CASSPQGRRGVYEQYF	TGTGCCAGCAGCCCACAGGGGCGGCGGGGAGTCTACGAGCAGTACTTC
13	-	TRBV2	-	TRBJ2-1	CASTPKIANGQFF	TGTGCCAGCACACCGAAGATCGCGAATGGGCAGTTCTTC
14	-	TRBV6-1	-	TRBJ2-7	CASASPGVRYEQYF	TGTGCCAGTGCCAGCCCAGGGGTTCGCTACGAGCAGTACTTC
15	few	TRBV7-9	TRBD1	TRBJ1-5	CASSRQGAPLQPQHF	TGTGCCAGCAGTCGACAGGGGGCGCCCCTACAGCCCCAGCATTTT
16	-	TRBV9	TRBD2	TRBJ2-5	CASSPLAGGNQETQYF	TGTGCCAGCAGCCCATTAGCGGGGGGGAACCAAGAGACCCAGTACTTC
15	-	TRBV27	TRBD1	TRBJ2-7	CASSLFGQGSYEQYF	TGTGCCAGCAGTTTATTCGGACAGGGGTCCTACGAGCAGTACTTC
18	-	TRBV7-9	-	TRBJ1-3	CASSLAVGVAVQGNTIYF	TGTGCCAGCAGCTTAGCAGTGGGAGTAGCCGTGCAAGGAAACACCATATATTTT
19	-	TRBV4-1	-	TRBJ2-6	CASSQGLLGAGDGANVLTF	TGCGCCAGCAGCCAAGGTCTATTGGGGGCCGGGGACGGGGCCAACGTCCTGACTTTC